These T cell receptor beta chains were read from a single sample in a study of OX40 agonist ivuxolimab in advanced cancers. TCRdb keeps only in-frame clones here, not all; method: immunoSEQ multiplex PCR. The data contain 77,000 or so clones, 94% of them seen just once; the ten biggest clones take up roughly 22%. The sequencing used CD4+ or CD8+ T cells sorted from blood, collected in a trial of the OX40 agonist ivuxolimab. These receptors all come from an adult with an advanced solid tumor such as melanoma, head and neck, liver or kidney cancer. Both conserved end residues are trimmed from each CDR3.

J gene | V gene | CDR3 protein
TRBJ2-2 | TRBV11-2 | ASSDSGGAEELF
TRBJ2-2 | TRBV6-1 | ASSETSGPAGELF
TRBJ2-7 | TRBV30 | AWSVHPGSYEQY
TRBJ2-1 | TRBV9 | ASSVAGYNEQF
TRBJ2-1 | TRBV9 | ASSVGDWRYNEQF
TRBJ2-1 | TRBV7-9 | ASTFPTTSGYYNEQF
TRBJ2-2 | TRBV7-9 | ASSSRPDRAAGELF
TRBJ2-5 | TRBV6-4 | ASSETAGNQETQY
TRBJ2-1 | TRBV5-6 | ASSLELAAYNEQF
TRBJ2-7 | TRBV5-6 | ASSGSGSPYEQY
TRBJ2-7 | TRBV10-3 | AIAESTGGKHSYEQY
TRBJ2-5 | TRBV11-3 | ASSLGGFQETQY
TRBJ2-6 | TRBV6-5 | ASSYPTDSGANVLT
TRBJ2-3 | TRBV27 | ASSPPGLAYSTDTQY
TRBJ1-6 | TRBV7-9 | ASSPVGGRDLSYNSPLH
TRBJ1-1 | TRBV19 | ASSILEVTEAF
TRBJ2-3 | TRBV14 | ASSQDPRGGTDTQY
TRBJ1-1 | TRBV19 | ASSIGAPGWTEAF
TRBJ2-7 | TRBV9 | ASSVGGAGPSYEQY
TRBJ1-2 | TRBV6-5 | ASTYSGTSHGYT
TRBJ1-1 | TRBV7-6 | ASSPRAGDTEAF
TRBJ1-1 | TRBV7-3 | ASSSPDRGQSEAF
TRBJ2-2 | TRBV6-1 | ASSEWDSRGGVTGELF
TRBJ2-1 | TRBV5-6 | ASSPEGGKQF
TRBJ2-3 | TRBV7-9 | ASRVRLSSTDTQY
TRBJ1-1 | TRBV7-9 | ASSPPSGGGGTEAF
TRBJ2-1 | TRBV28 | ASSLLARDEQF
TRBJ1-1 | TRBV6-5 | ASSRPGQEAF
TRBJ1-6 | TRBV4-3 | ASSEGTGSSPLH
TRBJ1-2 | TRBV7-9 | ASSPTESGSYGYT
TRBJ1-5 | TRBV7-9 | ASSLGVGGNQPQH
TRBJ2-1 | TRBV29-1 | SVDNGRNSYNEQF
TRBJ2-6 | TRBV10-2 | ASSDSGAGANVLT
TRBJ1-3 | TRBV7-9 | ASSLEVPGNTIY
TRBJ1-1 | TRBV6-1 | ASSEGGGREAF
TRBJ1-5 | TRBV7-6 | ASSSGTGGHRPQH
TRBJ2-7 | TRBV7-6 | ASSLAQAFGYEQY
TRBJ2-2 | TRBV9 | ASTVIGDAGELF
TRBJ2-2 | TRBV6-5 | ASSYWETGELF
TRBJ1-1 | TRBV6-5 | ASIKQGGWSTEAF
TRBJ2-3 | TRBV27 | ASSRGWADTDTQY
TRBJ2-7 | TRBV5-6 | ASSFSGTGGYEQY
- | TRBV11-2 | ASSLDSGRVYEQY
TRBJ1-2 | TRBV5-6 | ASRPGGYGYT
TRBJ2-2 | TRBV7-3 | ASSLTIGGELF
TRBJ2-5 | TRBV27 | ASSSHSDRGETQY
TRBJ1-6 | TRBV5-6 | ASSLVRYDDSPLH
TRBJ2-1 | TRBV9 | ASSVAGFRTVDEQF
TRBJ1-2 | TRBV29-1 | SVVGTGGSDYGYT
TRBJ2-1 | TRBV11-2 | ASSSGQSYGQF
TRBJ2-5 | TRBV4-3 | ASSPGLSQETQY
TRBJ1-1 | TRBV19 | ASSRQQSGYTEAF
TRBJ2-7 | TRBV27 | ASRFLMPGVEQY
TRBJ2-7 | TRBV6-6 | ASSYGDRGGYEQY
TRBJ1-5 | TRBV27 | ASSPLSFSNQPQH